The clone carrying this TCR beta chain came up a few times. What it binds is unknown. This specimen comes from a study of T-cell memory formation after mild COVID-19. General study points: There was a balanced CD4/CD8 profile in clones contracting day 15 to 85, and later expanders leaned CD4+. Cross-reactive memory appears to have joined, as suggested by some responding clones showing up in pre-infection memory.

The CDR3 is made up of 14 amino acids. CDR1 is SGHVS, CDR2 FNYEAQ, per germline. V gave up 1 base and J gave up 6 bases; unmatched junction bases: 5. Via MiXCR, TCRdb re-called the 5' RACE reads, giving one row per CDR3 protein. The sample records about 140,000 distinct CDR3 sequences, around 21% being singletons. The clonotype comes from an adult woman who had mild COVID-19 (a few samples of this study predate the infection). Cell type and time point are not known. The chain joins TRBV7-6 to TRBJ2-7; TRBD1 matches 8 bases. Material: PBMCs or a T cell subset sorted from them (not recorded which). The CDR3 nucleotides are TGTGCCAGCAGCTTAGGGACAGGGTTTGTCGAGCAGTACTTC. Amino acid sequence: CASSLGTGFVEQYF. The entire variable domain, with the rest obtained from reference TRBV7-6 and TRBJ2-7, is as follows: GAGVSQSPRYKVTKRGQDVALRCDPISGHVSLYWYRQALGQGPEFLTYFNYEAQQDKSGLPNDRFSAERPEGSISTLTIQRTEQRDSAMYRCASSLGTGFVEQYFGPGTRLTVT.